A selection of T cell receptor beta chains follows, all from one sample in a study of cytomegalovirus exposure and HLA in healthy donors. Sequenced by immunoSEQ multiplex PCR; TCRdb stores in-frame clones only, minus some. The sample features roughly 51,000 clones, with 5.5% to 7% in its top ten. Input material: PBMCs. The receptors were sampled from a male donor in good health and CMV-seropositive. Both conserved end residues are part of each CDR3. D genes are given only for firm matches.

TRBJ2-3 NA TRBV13 CASSYRLGTDTQYF TGTGCCAGCAGCTACAGACTAGGCACAGATACGCAGTATTTT
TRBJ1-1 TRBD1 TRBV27 CASTLDPGGGTEAFF TGTGCCAGCACTTTAGATCCAGGGGGCGGCACTGAAGCTTTCTTT
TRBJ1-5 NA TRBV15 CATSRESPGRYQPQHF TGTGCCACCAGCAGAGAATCGCCAGGGCGGTATCAGCCCCAGCATTTT
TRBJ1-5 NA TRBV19 CASSLRGGGSQPQHF TGTGCCAGTAGTCTTCGGGGGGGCGGGAGTCAGCCCCAGCATTTT
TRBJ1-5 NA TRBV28 CASRILTGTSYSNQPQHF TGTGCCAGCAGAATTCTGACAGGAACATCGTATAGCAATCAGCCCCAGCATTTT
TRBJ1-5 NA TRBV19 CASSAVGLENQPQHF TGTGCCAGTAGTGCTGTCGGACTGGAGAATCAGCCCCAGCATTTT
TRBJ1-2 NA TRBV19 CASSIGTLLGGYTF TGTGCCAGTAGTATAGGGACATTGCTCGGGGGCTACACCTTC
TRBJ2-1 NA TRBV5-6 CASSQGRVGYNEQFF TGTGCCAGCAGCCAGGGAAGGGTAGGGTACAATGAGCAGTTCTTC
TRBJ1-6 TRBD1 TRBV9 CASSVAGGRNSPLHF TGTGCCAGCAGCGTAGCAGGGGGCAGGAATTCACCCCTCCACTTT
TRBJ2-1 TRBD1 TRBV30 CAWNPGTGDFF TGTGCCTGGAACCCCGGGACAGGGGATTTCTTC
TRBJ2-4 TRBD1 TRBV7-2 CASSSMGQLKNIQYF TGTGCCAGCAGCTCCATGGGACAGCTCAAAAACATTCAGTACTTC
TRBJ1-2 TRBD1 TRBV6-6 CASSYSGQAGYTF TGTGCCAGCAGTTACTCAGGACAGGCTGGCTACACCTTC
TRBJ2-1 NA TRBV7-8 CASSSGGFAYNEQFF TGTGCCAGCAGCTCGGGGGGCTTCGCCTACAATGAGCAGTTCTTC
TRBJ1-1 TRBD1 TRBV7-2 CASSWDRRTEAFF TGTGCCAGCAGTTGGGACAGACGCACTGAAGCTTTCTTT
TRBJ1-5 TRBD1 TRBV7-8 CASSTSRDRFGPQHF TGTGCCAGCAGCACCTCCCGGGACAGGTTCGGGCCCCAGCATTTT
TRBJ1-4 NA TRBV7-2 CASSWTYNEKLFF TGTGCCAGCAGCTGGACTTATAATGAAAAACTGTTTTTT
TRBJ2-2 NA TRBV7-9 CASKQANTGELFF TGTGCCAGCAAACAGGCTAACACCGGGGAGCTGTTTTTT
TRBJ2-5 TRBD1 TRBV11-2 CASSFHRDREETQYF TGTGCCAGCAGCTTTCACCGGGACAGGGAAGAGACCCAGTACTTC
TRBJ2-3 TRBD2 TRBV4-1 CASSQLGLAGSTDTQYF TGCGCCAGCAGCCAGTTGGGACTAGCTGGTAGCACAGATACGCAGTATTTT
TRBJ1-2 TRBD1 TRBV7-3 CASSPGQGAGYTF TGTGCCAGCAGCCCAGGACAGGGAGCTGGCTACACCTTC
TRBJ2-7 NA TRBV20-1 CSASPGGQQYF TGCAGTGCTAGTCCAGGGGGGCAGCAGTACTTC
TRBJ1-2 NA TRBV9 CASSVMSGPINYGYTF TGTGCCAGCAGCGTAATGTCTGGGCCGATTAACTATGGCTACACCTTC
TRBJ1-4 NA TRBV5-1 CASSLEQGTNEKLFF TGCGCCAGCAGCCTGGAACAGGGTACTAATGAAAAACTGTTTTTT
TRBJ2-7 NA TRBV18 CASSPQGGEAYEQYF TGTGCCAGCTCACCACAGGGCGGGGAAGCCTACGAGCAGTACTTC
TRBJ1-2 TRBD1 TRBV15 CATSRDQAAGTGGYTF TGTGCCACCAGCAGAGATCAGGCAGCTGGGACAGGGGGCTACACCTTC
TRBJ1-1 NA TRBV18 CASSPRDTNTEAFF TGTGCCAGCTCACCACGGGACACGAACACTGAAGCTTTCTTT
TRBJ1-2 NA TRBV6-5 CASSYSRGSGYTF TGCGCCAGCAGTTACTCGAGAGGGAGTGGCTACACCTTC